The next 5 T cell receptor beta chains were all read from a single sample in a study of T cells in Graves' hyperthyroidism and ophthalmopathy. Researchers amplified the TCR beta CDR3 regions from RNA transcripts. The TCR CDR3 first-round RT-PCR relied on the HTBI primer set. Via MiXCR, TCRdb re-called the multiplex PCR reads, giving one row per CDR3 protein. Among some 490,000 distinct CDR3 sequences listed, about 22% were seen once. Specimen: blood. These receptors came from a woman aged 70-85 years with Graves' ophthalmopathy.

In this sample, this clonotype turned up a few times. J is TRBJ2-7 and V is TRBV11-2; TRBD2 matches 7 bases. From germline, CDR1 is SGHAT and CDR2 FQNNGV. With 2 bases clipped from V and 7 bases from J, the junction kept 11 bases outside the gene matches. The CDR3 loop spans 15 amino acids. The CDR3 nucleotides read TGTGCCAGCAGCTTAAGGTTGCGGGAGCTTGATGAGCAGTACTTC. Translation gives CASSLRLRELDEQYF.

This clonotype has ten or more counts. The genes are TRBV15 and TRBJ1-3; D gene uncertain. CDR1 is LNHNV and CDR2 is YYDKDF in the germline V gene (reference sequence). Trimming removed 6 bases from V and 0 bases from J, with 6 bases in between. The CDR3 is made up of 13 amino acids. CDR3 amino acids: CATRQISGNTIYF. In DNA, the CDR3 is TGTGCCACCAGACAGATCTCTGGAAACACCATATATTTT.

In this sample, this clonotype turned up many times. CDR3 amino acids: CASSPVGHNTEAFF. The CDR3 nucleotides are TGTGCCAGCAGCCCGGTGGGGCACAACACTGAAGCTTTCTTT. The gene calls are TRBV3-1 and TRBJ1-1; TRBD1 might be the D (5 bases). Trimming removed 4 bases at V and 2 bases at J, with 11 bases between. The CDR3 runs to 14 residues. Germline CDR1 reads LGHDT; CDR2 reads YNNKEL (reference sequence).

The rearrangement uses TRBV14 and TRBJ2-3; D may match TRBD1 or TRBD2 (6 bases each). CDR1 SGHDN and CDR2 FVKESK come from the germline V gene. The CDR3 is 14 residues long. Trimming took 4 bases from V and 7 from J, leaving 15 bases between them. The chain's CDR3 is CASSLKKGGNTQYF. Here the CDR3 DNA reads TGTGCCAGCAGCCTTAAGAAAGGGGGGAATACGCAGTATTTT.

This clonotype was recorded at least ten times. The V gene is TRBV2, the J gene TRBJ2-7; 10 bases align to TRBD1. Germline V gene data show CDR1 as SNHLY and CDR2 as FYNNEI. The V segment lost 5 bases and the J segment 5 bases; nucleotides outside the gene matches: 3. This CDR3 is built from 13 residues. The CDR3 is CASSRDRGDEQYF. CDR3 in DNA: TGTGCCAGCAGTCGGGACAGGGGCGACGAGCAGTACTTC.